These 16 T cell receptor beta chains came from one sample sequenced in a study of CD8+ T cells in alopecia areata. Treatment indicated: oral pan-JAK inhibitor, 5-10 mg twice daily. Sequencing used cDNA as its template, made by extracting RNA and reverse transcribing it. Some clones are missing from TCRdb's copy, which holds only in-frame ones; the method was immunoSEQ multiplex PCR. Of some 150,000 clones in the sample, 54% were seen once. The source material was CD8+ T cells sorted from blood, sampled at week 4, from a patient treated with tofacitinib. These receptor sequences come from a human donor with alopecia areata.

The CDR3 DNA sequence: TGTGCCAGCAGGTGGACAGCTTGGGAGCAGTACTTC. It specifies CASRWTAWEQYF. V and J are TRBV2 and TRBJ2-7; tentative D call: TRBD1 (6 bases). V was pared by 6 bases and J by 7 bases, with 13 bases between. This CDR3 has 12 amino acids. The germline CDR1 and CDR2 sequences are SNHLY and FYNNEI.

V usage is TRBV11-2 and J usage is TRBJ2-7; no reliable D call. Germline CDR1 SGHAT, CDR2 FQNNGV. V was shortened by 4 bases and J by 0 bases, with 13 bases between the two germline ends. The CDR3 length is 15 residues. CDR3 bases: TGTGCCAGCAGCTATGACGCCATCAGCTCCTACGAGCAGTACTTC. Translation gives CASSYDAISSYEQYF.

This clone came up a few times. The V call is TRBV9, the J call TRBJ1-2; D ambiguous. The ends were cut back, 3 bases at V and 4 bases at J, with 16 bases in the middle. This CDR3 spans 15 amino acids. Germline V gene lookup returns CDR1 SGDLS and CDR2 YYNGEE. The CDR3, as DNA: TGTGCCAGCAGCGGAACCTCGGATTCGTCCTATGGCTACACCTTC. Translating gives CASSGTSDSSYGYTF.

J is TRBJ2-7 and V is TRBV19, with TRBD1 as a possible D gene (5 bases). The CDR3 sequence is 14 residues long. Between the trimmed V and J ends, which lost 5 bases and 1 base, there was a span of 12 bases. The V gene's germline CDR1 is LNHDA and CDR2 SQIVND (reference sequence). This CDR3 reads CASSSRVRSYEQYF. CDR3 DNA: TGTGCCAGTAGTTCCAGGGTCCGGTCCTACGAGCAGTACTTC. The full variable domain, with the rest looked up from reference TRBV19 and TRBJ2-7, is DGGITQSPKYLFRKEGQNVTLSCEQNLNHDAMYWYRQDPGQGLRLIYYSQIVNDFQKGDIAEGYSVSREKKESFPLTVTSAQKNPTAFYLCASSSRVRSYEQYFGPGTRLTVT.

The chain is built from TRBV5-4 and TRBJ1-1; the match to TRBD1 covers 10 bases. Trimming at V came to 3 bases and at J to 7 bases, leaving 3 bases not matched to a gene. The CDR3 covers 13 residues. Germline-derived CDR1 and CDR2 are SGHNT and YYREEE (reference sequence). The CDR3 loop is CASSWDRGGEAFF. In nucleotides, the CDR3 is TGTGCCAGCAGCTGGGACAGGGGCGGTGAAGCTTTCTTT.

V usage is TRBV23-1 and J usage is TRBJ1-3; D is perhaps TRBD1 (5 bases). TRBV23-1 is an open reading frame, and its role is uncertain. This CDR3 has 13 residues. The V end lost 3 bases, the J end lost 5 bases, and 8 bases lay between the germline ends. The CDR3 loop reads CASSHQGRNTIYF. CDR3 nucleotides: TGCGCCAGCAGTCACCAGGGCCGAAACACCATATATTTT.

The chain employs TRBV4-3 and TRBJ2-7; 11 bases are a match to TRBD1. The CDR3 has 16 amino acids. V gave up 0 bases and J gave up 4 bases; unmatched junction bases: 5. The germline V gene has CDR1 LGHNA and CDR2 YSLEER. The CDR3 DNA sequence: TGCGCCAGCAGCCAAGATACCGGGACAGGGGGTTACGAGCAGTACTTC. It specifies CASSQDTGTGGYEQYF.

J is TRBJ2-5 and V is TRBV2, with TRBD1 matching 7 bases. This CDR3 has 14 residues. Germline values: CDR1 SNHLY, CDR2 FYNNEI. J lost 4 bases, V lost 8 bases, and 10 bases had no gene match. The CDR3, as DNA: TGTGCCAGCGAACGCGAGGGGGCGCGAGAGACCCAGTACTTC. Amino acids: CASEREGARETQYF.

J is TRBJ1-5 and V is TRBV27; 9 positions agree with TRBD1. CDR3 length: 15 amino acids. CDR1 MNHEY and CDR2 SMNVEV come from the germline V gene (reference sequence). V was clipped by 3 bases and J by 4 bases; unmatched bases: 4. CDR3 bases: TGTGCCAGCAGTTTCGGGACAGGGACTAATCAGCCCCAGCATTTT. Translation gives CASSFGTGTNQPQHF.

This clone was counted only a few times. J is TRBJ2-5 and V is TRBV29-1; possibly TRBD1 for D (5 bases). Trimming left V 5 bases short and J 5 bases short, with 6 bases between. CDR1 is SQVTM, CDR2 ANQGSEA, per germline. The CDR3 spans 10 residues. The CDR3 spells CSVYRETQYF. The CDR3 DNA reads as TGCAGCGTTTACAGGGAGACCCAGTACTTC.

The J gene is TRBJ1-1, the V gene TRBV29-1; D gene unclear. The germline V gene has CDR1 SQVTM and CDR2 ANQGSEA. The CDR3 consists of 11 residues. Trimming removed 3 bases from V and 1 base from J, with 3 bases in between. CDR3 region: CSVERNTEAFF. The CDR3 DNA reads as TGCAGCGTTGAGAGGAACACTGAAGCTTTCTTT. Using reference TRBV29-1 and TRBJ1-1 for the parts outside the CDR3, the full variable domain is SAVISQKPSRDICQRGTSLTIQCQVDSQVTMMFWYRQQPGQSLTLIATANQGSEATYESGFVIDKFPISRPNLTFSTLTVSNMSPEDSSIYLCSVERNTEAFFGQGTRLTVV.

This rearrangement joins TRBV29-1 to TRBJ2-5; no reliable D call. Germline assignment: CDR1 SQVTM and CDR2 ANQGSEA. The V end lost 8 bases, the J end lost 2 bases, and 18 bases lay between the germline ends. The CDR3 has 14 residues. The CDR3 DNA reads TGCAGCACCATAGGGTCCCAGGATCAAGAGACCCAGTACTTC. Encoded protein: CSTIGSQDQETQYF.

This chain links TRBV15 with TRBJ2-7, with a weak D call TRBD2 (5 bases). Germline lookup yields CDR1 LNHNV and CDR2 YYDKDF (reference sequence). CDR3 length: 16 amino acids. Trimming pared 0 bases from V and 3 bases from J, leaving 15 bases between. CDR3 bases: TGTGCCACCAGCAGAGATCGGGTGACGGGGAGCTACGAGCAGTACTTC. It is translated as CATSRDRVTGSYEQYF.

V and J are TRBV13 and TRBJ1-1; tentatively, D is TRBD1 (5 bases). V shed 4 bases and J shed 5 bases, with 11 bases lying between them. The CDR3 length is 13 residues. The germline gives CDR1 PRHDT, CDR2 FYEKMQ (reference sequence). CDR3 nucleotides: TGTGCCAGCAGCTCGGGGGAGGAAACTGAAGCTTTCTTT. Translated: CASSSGEETEAFF.

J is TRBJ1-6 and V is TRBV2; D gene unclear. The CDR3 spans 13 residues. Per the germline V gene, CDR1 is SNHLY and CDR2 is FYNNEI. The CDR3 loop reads CASWGSYNSPLHF. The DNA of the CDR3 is TGTGCTTCCTGGGGCTCCTATAATTCACCCCTCCACTTT.

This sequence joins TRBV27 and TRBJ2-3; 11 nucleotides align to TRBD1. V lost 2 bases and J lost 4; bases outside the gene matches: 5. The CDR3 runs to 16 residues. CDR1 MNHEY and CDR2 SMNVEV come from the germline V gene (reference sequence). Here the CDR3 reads CASSLLGQGAADTQYF. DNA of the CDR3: TGTGCCAGCAGTTTACTAGGACAGGGGGCGGCAGATACGCAGTATTTT.